Each of the 19 T cell receptor beta chains below was sequenced from the same sample in a study of T cell responses to AZD1222 COVID-19 vaccine. Only in-frame clones appear in the TCRdb table, and some are missing; sequencing was by immunoSEQ multiplex PCR. The data contain 150,000 to 200,000 clones, 90% to 95% of them singletons. The sequencing here drew on peripheral blood, taken on day 0 of AZD1222 vaccination. These receptors all stem from an adult in good health.

The chain uses TRBV20-1 and TRBJ2-5, with 7 bases fitting TRBD2. The CDR3 covers 13 residues. Germline assignment: CDR1 DFQATT and CDR2 SNEGSKA (reference sequence). The V gene end was trimmed by 3 bases and the J gene end by 2 bases; junction bases not matched to a gene: 3. The CDR3 loop reads CSASGGRQETQYF. For the CDR3, the DNA is TGCAGTGCTAGTGGCGGGAGACAAGAGACCCAGTACTTC.

The CDR3 nucleotides are TGTGCCAGCAGCAGACAGGGGCCCTATGGCTACACCTTC. Its protein product is CASSRQGPYGYTF. This chain joins TRBV7-2 and TRBJ1-2; TRBD1 matches at 8 bases. V lost 5 bases, J lost 4 bases, and 3 bases stayed unmatched. The CDR3 is 13 residues long. The germline V gene has CDR1 SGHTA and CDR2 FQGNSA.

The chain is built from TRBV4-1 and TRBJ2-1; D may be TRBD2 (7 bases). V shed 4 bases and J shed 10 bases, with 20 bases lying between them. CDR3 length equals 15 residues. Germline assignment: CDR1 MGHRA and CDR2 YSYEKL. This CDR3 is CASSLRGGSSSEQFF. In DNA form, the CDR3 reads TGCGCCAGCAGCCTAAGGGGGGGGTCGTCGTCGGAGCAGTTCTTC.

The chain links TRBV4-1 to TRBJ2-7; D is uncertain. CDR1 is MGHRA, CDR2 YSYEKL, per germline. This CDR3 contains 13 residues. V lost 0 bases and J 0 bases, leaving 3 bases between the germline ends. The CDR3 is CASSQESSYEQYF. For the CDR3, the DNA is TGCGCCAGCAGCCAAGAGAGCTCCTACGAGCAGTACTTC.

V usage is TRBV5-1 and J usage is TRBJ1-1, with 9 bases that match TRBD1. Trimming removed 4 bases from V and 1 base from J; junction bases left unmatched: 5. Germline CDR1 is SGHRS and CDR2 is YFSETQ. The CDR3 extends over 15 amino acids. CDR3 amino acids: CASSLDRGANTEAFF. CDR3 DNA sequence: TGCGCCAGCAGCCTTGACAGGGGGGCGAACACTGAAGCTTTCTTT. Looking up the rest from reference TRBV5-1 and TRBJ1-1 gives the full variable domain: KAGVTQTPRYLIKTRGQQVTLSCSPISGHRSVSWYQQTPGQGLQFLFEYFSETQRNKGNFPGRFSGRQFSNSRSEMNVSTLELGDSALYLCASSLDRGANTEAFFGQGTRLTVV.

This clone counts as medium-sized. The chain joins TRBV15 to TRBJ2-2, with TRBD2 identical over 8 bases. CDR1 is LNHNV and CDR2 is YYDKDF in the germline V gene (reference sequence). The CDR3 runs 17 residues. V shed 5 bases, J shed 4 bases, and the junction held 12 bases outside the gene matches. The CDR3 nucleotides are TGTGCCACCAGCTATCCGGCGGCGGGGGGCCTCACCGGGGAGCTGTTTTTT. It translates to CATSYPAAGGLTGELFF. Full variable domain (rest looked up from reference TRBV15 and TRBJ2-2): DAMVIQNPRYQVTQFGKPVTLSCSQTLNHNVMYWYQQKSSQAPKLLFHYYDKDFNNEADTPDNFQSRRPNTSFCFLDIRSPGLGDTAMYLCATSYPAAGGLTGELFFGEGSRLTVL.

The rearrangement joins TRBV7-2 to TRBJ1-5; unclear D gene. CDR1 and CDR2 (germline): SGHTA, FQGNSA. V was cut by 6 bases and J by 3 bases, with 12 bases left in between. This CDR3 has 14 residues. As DNA, the CDR3 is TGTGCCAGCAGTTATACGCACCCCAATCAGCCCCAGCATTTT. Protein sequence: CASSYTHPNQPQHF.

The CDR3 here is CASSRQAGLSDTQYF. Written as DNA, the CDR3 is TGCGCCAGCAGCCGACAGGCAGGGTTGTCAGATACGCAGTATTTT. The rearrangement uses TRBV5-1 and TRBJ2-3; a weak D match, TRBD1 (6 bases). V gave up 4 bases and J gave up 4 bases, with 16 bases separating them. The CDR3 is made up of 15 amino acids. Germline V gene data show CDR1 as SGHRS and CDR2 as YFSETQ.

This chain connects TRBV5-1 to TRBJ1-1, with 7 bases matching TRBD1. CDR3 length equals 15 residues. The trim removed 0 bases at V and 7 bases at J, leaving 9 bases unmatched. Germline V CDR1 and CDR2: SGHRS, YFSETQ. The CDR3 sequence is CASSLEGTADIEAFF. The CDR3 nucleotides are TGCGCCAGCAGCTTGGAAGGGACAGCTGATATTGAAGCTTTCTTT.

The gene calls are TRBV23-1 and TRBJ1-5; no clear D. TRBV23-1 is labeled an ORF, and its function is uncertain. CDR3 size: 15 residues. Trimming left V 6 bases short and J 3 bases short, with 15 bases between. CDR3 in amino acids: CASRDRIENNQPQHF. The CDR3 region has the DNA TGCGCCAGCAGAGACCGGATAGAGAACAATCAGCCCCAGCATTTT.

The CDR3 nucleotides read TGTGCCAGCAGCTTCGGAGCGTTTTCCTACAATGAGCAGTTCTTC. Translating it yields CASSFGAFSYNEQFF. This sequence joins TRBV7-9 and TRBJ2-1; D is uncertain. Per germline, CDR1 SEHNR and CDR2 FQNEAQ (reference sequence). V was cut by 3 bases and J by 1 base, with 10 bases left in between. This CDR3 has 15 residues. Combining the CDR3 with reference TRBV7-9 and TRBJ2-1 gives the whole variable domain DTGVSQNPRHKITKRGQNVTFRCDPISEHNRLYWYRQTLGQGPEFLTYFQNEAQLEKSRLLSDRFSAERPKGSFSTLEIQRTEQGDSAMYLCASSFGAFSYNEQFFGPGTRLTVL.

The V call is TRBV28, the J call TRBJ1-3; D is uncertain. The CDR3 has 15 amino acids. Germline loops: CDR1 MDHEN, CDR2 SYDVKM. The V end lost 3 bases, the J end lost 0 bases, and 9 bases lay between the germline ends. CDR3 sequence reads: CASSFSSSSGNTIYF. The DNA for the CDR3 is TGTGCCAGCAGTTTCAGCTCTAGCTCTGGAAACACCATATATTTT.

This clone was seen only a few times. J is TRBJ2-1 and V is TRBV7-8, with D perhaps matching TRBD1 (5 bases). V lost 1 base, J lost 6 bases, and 16 bases lay in between. Germline V gene lookup returns CDR1 SGHVS and CDR2 FQNEAQ. This CDR3 comprises 16 residues. The CDR3 sequence: CASSLGMGQGSNEQFF. As DNA, the CDR3 is TGTGCCAGCAGCTTAGGAATGGGGCAGGGTAGCAATGAGCAGTTCTTC. Based on the CDR3 plus reference TRBV7-8 and TRBJ2-1, the full variable domain is GAGVSQSPRYKVAKRGQDVALRCDPISGHVSLFWYQQALGQGPEFLTYFQNEAQLDKSGLPSDRFFAERPEGSVSTLKIQRTQQEDSAVYLCASSLGMGQGSNEQFFGPGTRLTVL.

This chain joins TRBV28 and TRBJ2-3, with 8 bases lining up with TRBD1. The CDR3 is made up of 15 amino acids. In germline, CDR1 is MDHEN, CDR2 SYDVKM. The ends lost 9 bases at V and 2 bases at J; junction bases unmatched: 10. CDR3 DNA: TGTGCCAGTGGACAGGGATTTGTCAACACAGATACGCAGTATTTT. It is translated as CASGQGFVNTDTQYF.

This chain connects TRBV5-6 to TRBJ2-1; D is undetermined. CDR1 is SGHDT and CDR2 is YYEEEE in the germline V gene. The CDR3 covers 15 residues. V was cut by 3 bases and J by 5 bases, with 15 bases left in between. The CDR3 DNA follows: TGTGCCAGCAGCTCGTTAGTAACCGTCAACAATGAGCAGTTCTTC. This encodes CASSSLVTVNNEQFF.

The chain uses TRBV4-2 and TRBJ2-1; 11 nucleotides align to TRBD2. The CDR3 runs to 15 residues. Per the germline V gene, CDR1 is LGHNA and CDR2 is YNFKEQ. J gave up 7 bases and V 5 bases, and 7 bases lay outside the gene matches. CDR3: CASSFLAGGGNEQFF. The DNA for the CDR3 is TGTGCCAGCAGCTTCCTAGCGGGAGGTGGGAATGAGCAGTTCTTC.

V usage is TRBV6-5 and J usage is TRBJ1-2, with D possibly matching TRBD1 (6 bases). The CDR3 is 16 residues long. Trimming took off 0 bases at V and 4 bases at J, with 15 bases between the two ends. Germline V gives CDR1 MNHEY, CDR2 SVGAGI. CDR3 coding DNA: TGTGCCAGCAGTTACTCCACAGTACAGGGAGGCTATGGCTACACCTTC. Translated: CASSYSTVQGGYGYTF.

The V and J genes are TRBV4-1 and TRBJ1-3, with D tentatively TRBD1 (6 bases). There are 13 residues in the CDR3. Between the trimmed V and J ends, which lost 1 base and 7 bases, there was a span of 8 bases. The germline CDR1 and CDR2 sequences are MGHRA and YSYEKL. Here the CDR3 reads CASSQVRGNTIYF. The CDR3 DNA follows: TGCGCCAGCAGCCAAGTAAGGGGGAACACCATATATTTT.

This clone was counted between two and nine times. The V and J genes are TRBV10-1 and TRBJ1-1; TRBD1 matches 7 bases. The V gene's germline CDR1 is WNHNN and CDR2 SYGVQD (reference sequence). This CDR3 comprises 14 residues. Germline trimming cut 6 bases from V and 5 bases from J; bases unmatched to any gene: 9. CDR3 bases: TGCGCCAGCAGCAGACGAGGGGGCATGACTGAAGCTTTCTTT. Protein product: CASSRRGGMTEAFF.